Sequencing of this T cell receptor (beta chain) was carried out in a study of T cells in Graves' hyperthyroidism and ophthalmopathy. This clonotype was found a few times. With a duration under 2 months, the hyperthyroidism was newly diagnosed in patients aged 18 to 65. TCR beta CDR3 regions were amplified from RNA transcripts. The HTBI primer set was used in a first-round RT-PCR of the TCR CDR3. Each CDR3 protein gets one entry after TCRdb re-called the multiplex PCR reads with MiXCR. The sample has fewer than 650,000 distinct CDR3 sequences, more than 11% seen once. Sequenced input: blood. This receptor was obtained from a woman aged 25-40 years with Graves' hyperthyroidism that later progressed to Graves' ophthalmopathy.

Written as DNA, the CDR3 is TGTGCCAGCAGCCCCGGGGACAGTTCTTACAGAGGGGCTTTCTTT. This encodes CASSPGDSSYRGAFF. The rearrangement joins TRBV6-1 to TRBJ1-1; 7 bases fit TRBD1. With V trimmed by 6 bases and J by 11 bases, 18 bases remained unmatched. This CDR3 comprises 15 residues. Germline loops: CDR1 MNHNS, CDR2 SASEGT.